The 29 T cell receptor beta chains given below trace back to one sample, sequenced in a study of T cells in Graves' hyperthyroidism and ophthalmopathy. Using RNA transcripts as the source, TCR beta CDR3 regions were amplified. TCR CDR3 regions were first amplified by RT-PCR with HTBI primers. From the multiplex PCR reads, TCRdb called clonotypes with MiXCR, one entry per CDR3 protein. Here the sample spans fewer than 350,000 distinct CDR3 sequences, around 23% being singletons. Specimen: blood. All receptors derive from a woman aged 50 to 60 with Graves' hyperthyroidism.

The chain employs TRBV20-1 and TRBJ2-1, with D possibly matching TRBD1 (6 bases). Germline V CDR1 and CDR2: DFQATT, SNEGSKA (reference sequence). Trimming removed 6 bases from V and 0 bases from J, with 18 bases in between. This CDR3 is built from 16 residues. CDR3 nucleotide sequence: TGCAGTGCGTCCGAATACAGGGTCCCCTCCTACAATGAGCAGTTCTTC. Translation: CSASEYRVPSYNEQFF.

This clonotype occurred many times. The J gene is TRBJ2-1, the V gene TRBV7-9; TRBD2 matches at 11 bases. V was clipped by 8 bases and J by 7 bases; unmatched bases: 10. Per the germline V gene, CDR1 is SEHNR and CDR2 is FQNEAQ (reference sequence). The length of the CDR3 is 15 residues. CDR3 sequence: CASGSGTSGLNEQFF. In DNA, the CDR3 is TGTGCCAGCGGATCCGGGACTAGCGGTTTGAATGAGCAGTTCTTC.

This clonotype was counted at least ten times. This rearrangement joins TRBV3-1 to TRBJ2-1; no clear D. Germline CDR1 and CDR2: LGHDT and YNNKEL (reference sequence). V was clipped by 3 bases and J by 5 bases, with 14 bases between them. The CDR3 covers 15 residues. CDR3 in DNA: TGTGCCAGCAGCCAGAAGCCACAGTCGGACAATGAGCAGTTCTTC. Translated: CASSQKPQSDNEQFF.

This clonotype was detected ten times or more. V usage is TRBV20-1 and J usage is TRBJ2-3; 13 nucleotides agree with TRBD2. The V and J ends lost 6 bases and 0 bases, in that order; junction bases with no gene match: 3. The CDR3 sequence is 15 residues long. CDR1 and CDR2 (germline): DFQATT, SNEGSKA (reference sequence). The CDR3: CSARTSGGSTDTQYF. CDR3 bases: TGCAGTGCCAGGACTAGCGGGGGAAGCACAGATACGCAGTATTTT.

This clonotype was picked up a small number of times. The V and J genes are TRBV11-2 and TRBJ2-7; D is unclear. Trimming took off 5 bases at V and 2 bases at J, with 13 bases between the two ends. The V gene's germline CDR1 is SGHAT and CDR2 FQNNGV. The CDR3 is 14 amino acids. This CDR3 is CASSAVGSTYEQYF. DNA for the CDR3: TGTGCCAGCAGCGCTGTTGGCTCCACCTACGAGCAGTACTTC.

Many counts were recorded for this clonotype. The V and J genes are TRBV7-9 and TRBJ2-1, with 7 bases lining up with TRBD1. Germline-derived CDR1 and CDR2 are SEHNR and FQNEAQ (reference sequence). CDR3 length: 15 residues. The V segment lost 7 bases and the J segment 6 bases; nucleotides outside the gene matches: 12. This chain's CDR3 is CASTVRQGLGNEQFF. The CDR3 region has the DNA TGTGCCAGCACCGTTAGACAGGGTCTGGGCAATGAGCAGTTCTTC.

There are many counts of this clonotype. This sequence joins TRBV5-1 and TRBJ2-7, with TRBD2 identical over 9 bases. The CDR3 runs 15 residues. Germline CDR1 SGHRS, CDR2 YFSETQ. Unmatched junction bases numbered 5, after V lost 0 bases and J lost 4 bases. The DNA of the CDR3 is TGCGCCAGCAGCTTGGATGGGACTAGCAGATACGAGCAGTACTTC. Its protein product is CASSLDGTSRYEQYF.

In this sample, this clonotype turned up many times. This rearrangement joins TRBV27 to TRBJ2-1; D is possibly TRBD2 (7 bases). V dropped 7 bases and J dropped 4 bases, with 14 bases sitting between them. This CDR3 comprises 14 residues. Per the germline V gene, CDR1 is MNHEY and CDR2 is SMNVEV (reference sequence). CDR3 in amino acids: CASIRGGGYNEQFF. CDR3 nucleotides: TGTGCCAGCATCCGAGGGGGAGGGTACAATGAGCAGTTCTTC.

V is TRBV7-8 and J is TRBJ2-7; TRBD2 aligns across 9 bases. The V gene end was trimmed by 0 bases and the J gene end by 3 bases; junction bases not matched to a gene: 3. This CDR3 comprises 15 residues. Germline-derived CDR1 and CDR2 are SGHVS and FQNEAQ. The CDR3 coding sequence is TGTGCCAGCAGCTTAGCTGCTAGCGGGGACTACGAGCAGTACTTC. Translation gives CASSLAASGDYEQYF.

In its sample, this clonotype was seen many times. The chain uses TRBV5-1 and TRBJ2-3; D is undetermined. Germline CDR1 reads SGHRS; CDR2 reads YFSETQ. The CDR3 totals 14 residues. The V end lost 0 bases, the J end lost 3 bases, and 8 bases lay between the germline ends. The CDR3 here is CASSLELGTDTQYF. The CDR3 DNA is TGCGCCAGCAGCTTGGAATTGGGAACAGATACGCAGTATTTT. The full variable domain, with the rest looked up from reference TRBV5-1 and TRBJ2-3, is KAGVTQTPRYLIKTRGQQVTLSCSPISGHRSVSWYQQTPGQGLQFLFEYFSETQRNKGNFPGRFSGRQFSNSRSEMNVSTLELGDSALYLCASSLELGTDTQYFGPGTRLTVL.

This clonotype was counted at least ten times. The chain recombines TRBV28 with TRBJ2-2; D is unclear. CDR3 length: 14 residues. Germline V gene data show CDR1 as MDHEN and CDR2 as SYDVKM. The ends were cut back, 6 bases at V and 5 bases at J, with 13 bases in the middle. The CDR3 region has the DNA TGTGCCAGCAGCCCGCCGCCACAAACCGGGGAGCTGTTTTTT. Encoded protein: CASSPPPQTGELFF. Complete variable domain (other parts from reference TRBV28 and TRBJ2-2): DVKVTQSSRYLVKRTGEKVFLECVQDMDHENMFWYRQDPGLGLRLIYFSYDVKMKEKGDIPEGYSVSREKKERFSLILESASTNQTSMYLCASSPPPQTGELFFGEGSRLTVL.

V and J are TRBV19 and TRBJ1-1; tentatively, D is TRBD1 (6 bases). Trimming left V 1 base short and J 6 bases short, with 9 bases between. This CDR3 is 13 amino acids long. Germline CDR1 LNHDA, CDR2 SQIVND (reference sequence). In DNA form, the CDR3 reads TGTGCCAGTAGTATAGGATGGACAGCTGAAGCTTTCTTT. This gives the protein CASSIGWTAEAFF.

The V and J genes are TRBV28 and TRBJ2-7, with 8 bases lining up with TRBD1. This CDR3 comprises 14 residues. Germline assignment: CDR1 MDHEN and CDR2 SYDVKM. J was trimmed by 6 bases and V by 2 bases; bases with no gene match: 6. Here the CDR3 reads CASSLKVTGGEQYF. CDR3 nucleotides: TGTGCCAGCAGTTTAAAGGTCACAGGGGGCGAGCAGTACTTC.

V is TRBV20-1 and J is TRBJ1-1; weak D call: TRBD1 (5 bases). CDR1 is DFQATT, CDR2 SNEGSKA, per germline (reference sequence). The CDR3 consists of 15 residues. The V end lost 0 bases, the J end lost 2 bases, and 13 bases lay between the germline ends. This CDR3 reads CSARDDRQGNTEAFF. In nucleotides, the CDR3 is TGCAGTGCTAGAGATGATCGGCAGGGTAACACTGAAGCTTTCTTT.

On this clonotype itself: With a much larger clone just one base away, this may be a read error. The chain employs TRBV12-3 or TRBV12-4 and TRBJ2-5; D remains ambiguous. The CDR3 extends over 11 amino acids. V lost 3 bases to trimming and J lost 6 bases, with 5 bases between them. The CDR3 region is CASSLGKTQYF. CDR3 DNA: TGTGCCAGCAGTTTGGGAAAGACCCAGTACTTC.

The V gene is TRBV6-1, the J gene TRBJ1-5; D gene ambiguous. Germline V gene lookup returns CDR1 MNHNS and CDR2 SASEGT. V was pared by 5 bases and J by 6 bases, with 14 bases between. This CDR3 contains 14 residues. CDR3: CASSPDPNGQPQHF. CDR3 bases: TGTGCCAGCAGTCCGGACCCGAACGGTCAGCCCCAGCATTTT.

This clonotype was observed at least ten times. The chain links TRBV20-1 to TRBJ2-3; 8 bases align to TRBD2. The CDR3 consists of 16 residues. Germline loops: CDR1 DFQATT, CDR2 SNEGSKA (reference sequence). Trimming at V came to 2 bases and at J to 2 bases, leaving 9 bases not matched to a gene. DNA for the CDR3: TGCAGTGCTAGACCTTTTGGCGGGGGGATCACAGATACGCAGTATTTT. Translation gives CSARPFGGGITDTQYF.

This clonotype was observed at least ten times. The rearrangement links TRBV12-3 or TRBV12-4 to TRBJ2-7; 7 bases fit TRBD1. V shed 5 bases, J shed 2 bases, and the junction held 9 bases outside the gene matches. The CDR3 consists of 15 residues. The CDR3 protein is CASSTTGTVPYEQYF. For the CDR3, the DNA is TGTGCCAGCAGTACAACCGGGACAGTACCCTACGAGCAGTACTTC.

The V call is TRBV30, the J call TRBJ2-7; D possibly corresponds to TRBD2 (6 bases). CDR3 length equals 13 residues. Germline V lookup: CDR1 GTSNPN, CDR2 SVGIG (reference sequence). The germline V and J ends were trimmed by 0 bases and 4 bases, with 10 bases remaining between them. CDR3 nucleotides: TGTGCCTGGAGTGTAACTAGCAGGTACGAGCAGTACTTC. It translates to CAWSVTSRYEQYF.

This clonotype was picked up a small number of times. The V and J genes are TRBV19 and TRBJ2-1; TRBD2 agrees at 12 bases. The CDR3 is 15 amino acids. Germline V lookup: CDR1 LNHDA, CDR2 SQIVND (reference sequence). The trim removed 7 bases at V and 7 bases at J, leaving 8 bases unmatched. The CDR3 is CASIERTSGNNEQFF. CDR3 bases: TGTGCCAGTATTGAACGGACTAGCGGGAATAATGAGCAGTTCTTC.

This clonotype has at least ten counts. The V call is TRBV5-1, the J call TRBJ1-2, with no clear D. Per germline, CDR1 SGHRS and CDR2 YFSETQ. The CDR3 spans 14 residues. V was clipped by 4 bases and J by 2 bases, with 12 bases between them. The CDR3 sequence is CASSPEISNYGYTF. CDR3 nucleotide sequence: TGCGCCAGCAGCCCCGAAATCTCCAACTATGGCTACACCTTC.

This clonotype was observed many times. V gene TRBV2 combines with J gene TRBJ2-5; a possible D gene is TRBD1 (5 bases). This CDR3 contains 15 residues. Germline V CDR1 and CDR2: SNHLY, FYNNEI. V lost 1 base and J lost 4, with 13 bases in between. CDR3 in amino acids: CASSEVLLTGETQYF. CDR3 sequence (DNA): TGTGCCAGCAGTGAAGTCCTACTCACAGGAGAGACCCAGTACTTC.

In its sample, this clonotype was seen many times. The chain employs TRBV6-1 and TRBJ2-1; the match to TRBD1 covers 9 bases. Per the germline V gene, CDR1 is MNHNS and CDR2 is SASEGT. V shed 5 bases and J 7 bases; nucleotides not matched to a gene: 9. The CDR3 has 15 residues. Here the CDR3 reads CASSIRDRARNEQFF. As DNA, the CDR3 is TGTGCCAGCAGTATCCGGGACAGGGCGAGAAATGAGCAGTTCTTC.

The chain has TRBV20-1 and TRBJ1-2; a weak D match, TRBD1 (5 bases). From germline, CDR1 is DFQATT and CDR2 SNEGSKA (reference sequence). The V end was cut by 2 bases, the J end by 6 bases, with 16 bases between. The CDR3 is made up of 14 amino acids. CDR3: CSARHPGERHGYTF. CDR3 bases: TGCAGTGCTAGACATCCGGGGGAGCGGCATGGCTACACCTTC.

V is TRBV4-2 and J is TRBJ2-7, with 7 nucleotides matching TRBD1. J lost 4 bases, V lost 5 bases, and 8 bases had no gene match. The CDR3 is made up of 14 amino acids. Germline CDR1 is LGHNA and CDR2 is YNFKEQ. CDR3 DNA sequence: TGTGCCAGCAGCGGTAACAGGGGCACGTACGAGCAGTACTTC. It translates to CASSGNRGTYEQYF.

This clonotype was counted only a few times. The chain joins TRBV5-4 to TRBJ2-3; no clear D gene. Looked up from germline, CDR1 is SGHNT and CDR2 is YYREEE (reference sequence). V was clipped by 2 bases and J by 6 bases, with 16 bases between them. The CDR3 covers 15 residues. The DNA of the CDR3 is TGTGCCAGCAGCTTAGCGAACCACCAGATGGATACGCAGTATTTT. Encoded protein: CASSLANHQMDTQYF.

The CDR3 region has the DNA TGTGCCACCAGTGATTCTTCGGGCGGGAGTTCCTCCTACGAGCAGTACTTC. Encoded protein: CATSDSSGGSSSYEQYF. The J gene is TRBJ2-7, the V gene TRBV24-1; 7 bases are a match to TRBD2. J lost 0 bases, V lost 2 bases, and 9 bases had no gene match. The length of the CDR3 is 17 residues. Germline V gives CDR1 KGHDR, CDR2 SFDVKD.

J is TRBJ2-1 and V is TRBV2; 12 bases fit TRBD2. V shed 7 bases, J shed 7 bases, and the junction held 8 bases outside the gene matches. Germline lookup yields CDR1 SNHLY and CDR2 FYNNEI. The CDR3 covers 15 residues. This CDR3 reads CASKNALAGGNEQFF. The CDR3 bases are TGTGCCAGCAAGAATGCGCTAGCGGGGGGGAATGAGCAGTTCTTC.

V usage is TRBV11-2 and J usage is TRBJ2-1; 7 bases are a match to TRBD1. The V segment lost 4 bases and the J segment 2 bases; nucleotides outside the gene matches: 8. Looked up from germline, CDR1 is SGHAT and CDR2 is FQNNGV. The CDR3 length is 16 residues. In DNA, the CDR3 is TGTGCCAGCAGCTCCTTCGGACAGGCCGCCTACAATGAGCAGTTCTTC. Its translation is CASSSFGQAAYNEQFF. Full variable domain (remainder filled in from reference TRBV11-2 and TRBJ2-1): EAGVAQSPRYKIIEKRQSVAFWCNPISGHATLYWYQQILGQGPKLLIQFQNNGVVDDSQLPKDRFSAERLKGVDSTLKIQPAKLEDSAVYLCASSSFGQAAYNEQFFGPGTRLTVL.